This T cell receptor (beta chain) was obtained from a study of CD8 T cells in ankylosing spondylitis. Study results and limitations: The study identified a TCR beta motif of roughly eight highly homologous variants that appeared characteristic of ankylosing spondylitis blood. The disease-linked clones had a CD8+ phenotype and low blood frequencies.

It was by quantitative 5'-RACE with molecular barcodes that TCR beta libraries were made. TCRdb analysed the 5' RACE reads with MiXCR anew, one entry per CDR3 protein. Here the sample spans about 450,000 distinct CDR3 sequences, roughly 26% being singletons. Points on this clonotype: Its antigen is unknown.

In germline, CDR1 is MNHEY, CDR2 SVGAGI. The V gene lost 4 bases and the J gene lost 4 bases, with 19 bases spanning the gap. The CDR3 has 17 amino acids. The rearrangement uses TRBV6-5 and TRBJ2-2; maybe TRBD2 (5 bases). The specimen was blood, either unsorted or a sorted T cell fraction (not recorded which). The sequence derives from a male donor with ankylosing spondylitis. Here the CDR3 DNA reads TGTGCCAGCAGTTCTCGCCGGACTGGTGTTACCACCGGGGAGCTGTTTTTT. Amino acids: CASSSRRTGVTTGELFF.